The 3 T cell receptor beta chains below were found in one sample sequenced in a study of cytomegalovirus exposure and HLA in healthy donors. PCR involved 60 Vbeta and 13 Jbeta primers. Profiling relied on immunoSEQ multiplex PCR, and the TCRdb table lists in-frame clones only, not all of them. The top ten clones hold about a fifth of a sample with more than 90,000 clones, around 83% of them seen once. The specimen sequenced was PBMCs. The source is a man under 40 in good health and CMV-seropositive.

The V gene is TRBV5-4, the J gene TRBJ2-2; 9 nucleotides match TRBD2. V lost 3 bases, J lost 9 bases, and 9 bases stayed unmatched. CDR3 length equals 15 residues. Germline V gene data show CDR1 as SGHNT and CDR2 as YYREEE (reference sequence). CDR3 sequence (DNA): TGTGCCAGCAGCTCCAGGGGAGCGGGAGGCAGGGAGCTGTTTTTT. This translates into CASSSRGAGGRELFF.

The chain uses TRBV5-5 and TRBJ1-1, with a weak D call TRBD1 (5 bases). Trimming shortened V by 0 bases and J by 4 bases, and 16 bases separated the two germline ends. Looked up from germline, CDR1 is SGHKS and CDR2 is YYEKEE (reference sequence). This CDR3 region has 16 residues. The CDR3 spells CASSLGQGFWGTEAFF. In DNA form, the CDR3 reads TGTGCCAGCAGCTTGGGGCAGGGATTTTGGGGCACTGAAGCTTTCTTT.

In nucleotides, the CDR3 is TGTGCCACCAGCAGAGGTCAGGTTGGAGAAAAACTGTTTTTT. It translates to CATSRGQVGEKLFF. J is TRBJ1-4 and V is TRBV15; D is undetermined. Germline CDR1 and CDR2: LNHNV and YYDKDF (reference sequence). The V end lost 1 base, the J end lost 8 bases, and 11 bases lay between the germline ends. The length of the CDR3 is 14 residues.